These 13 T cell receptor beta chains originate from one sample sequenced in a study of blood T cells in healthy people across ages. A sample-barcoded 5' primer and a J-beta primer mix were used in a second PCR of roughly 7 to 11 cycles. TCRdb reprocessed the 5' RACE reads via MiXCR and lists one record per CDR3 protein. The sample lists about 1,400,000 distinct CDR3 sequences; approximately 38% were seen once. The sequencing sample was made of blood. Receptors were obtained from a woman under 30 in good health.

The J gene is TRBJ2-4, the V gene TRBV4-1; a weak D match, TRBD1 (5 bases). Germline lookup yields CDR1 MGHRA and CDR2 YSYEKL. The CDR3 sequence is 19 residues long. Trimming took 0 bases from V and 0 from J, leaving 18 bases between them. The CDR3 loop reads CASSQDWQGSSIAKNIQYF. The CDR3 DNA follows: TGCGCCAGCAGCCAAGATTGGCAGGGATCCTCAATAGCCAAAAACATTCAGTACTTC.

The table lists this clonotype with a few counts. The V and J genes are TRBV6-1 and TRBJ2-3; a weak D match, TRBD2 (6 bases). The germline V and J ends were trimmed by 4 bases and 4 bases, with 9 bases remaining between them. The CDR3 sequence is 13 residues long. The germline CDR1 and CDR2 sequences are MNHNS and SASEGT. This CDR3 is CASSVGGPDTQYF. CDR3 bases: TGTGCCAGCAGTGTTGGAGGGCCAGATACGCAGTATTTT.

This clonotype was found a few times. This chain joins TRBV10-3 and TRBJ1-1; TRBD1 is a possible D gene (5 bases). Trimming pared 4 bases from V and 6 bases from J, leaving 12 bases between. CDR1 ENHRY and CDR2 SYGVKD come from the germline V gene. The CDR3 consists of 13 residues. DNA of the CDR3: TGTGCCATCAGTGCGGGCAGGGAGGCTGAAGCTTTCTTT. As protein: CAISAGREAEAFF.

This sequence joins TRBV12-5 and TRBJ2-1; 8 bases are a match to TRBD2. Germline V gene sequence: CDR1 LGHNT, CDR2 FRNRAP. The CDR3 has 15 amino acids. J lost 10 bases, V lost 3 bases, and 11 bases had no gene match. The CDR3 protein is CASGFPGLGQGEQFF. CDR3 nucleotides: TGTGCTAGTGGTTTTCCGGGACTAGGCCAGGGGGAGCAGTTCTTC.

Concerning this clonotype: Given a much more abundant clone one base away, this may be a read error. The chain recombines TRBV27 with TRBJ2-1; 14 nucleotides match TRBD2. The CDR3 totals 15 residues. Losses at the gene ends were 5 bases for V and 9 bases for J; bases not matched to a gene: 6. Germline V gene lookup returns CDR1 MNHEY and CDR2 SMNVEV (reference sequence). The CDR3 spells CASSPGTSGRVEQFF. CDR3 coding DNA: TGTGCCAGCAGTCCCGGGACTAGCGGGAGAGTTGAGCAGTTCTTC.

The chain joins TRBV6-5 to TRBJ1-2; D gene ambiguous. The germline V gene has CDR1 MNHEY and CDR2 SVGAGI. V was clipped by 6 bases and J by 4 bases, with 15 bases between them. This CDR3 is built from 14 residues. CDR3 in amino acids: CASSEEDGSYGYTF. The CDR3, as DNA: TGTGCCAGCAGCGAGGAGGACGGTTCCTATGGCTACACCTTC.

The rearrangement joins TRBV20-1 to TRBJ1-5, with D hard to call. Germline CDR1 and CDR2: DFQATT and SNEGSKA (reference sequence). The CDR3 extends over 17 amino acids. Trimming removed 4 bases at V and 3 bases at J, with 22 bases between. CDR3: CSATPETSLVLNQPQHF. The CDR3 DNA reads as TGCAGTGCTACTCCGGAGACCTCCTTAGTGCTCAATCAGCCCCAGCATTTT.

This clonotype was detected only once. This chain links TRBV10-3 with TRBJ1-6, with 12 positions matching TRBD1. Per the germline V gene, CDR1 is ENHRY and CDR2 is SYGVKD. V was clipped by 5 bases and J by 7 bases; unmatched bases: 9. This CDR3 is 17 amino acids long. The chain's CDR3 is CAISQSGQGAANSPLHF. The DNA for the CDR3 is TGTGCCATCAGTCAATCGGGACAGGGGGCCGCCAATTCACCCCTCCACTTT.

CDR3 bases: TGTGCCAGCAACCTACTGGGTGGGGCTAATGAAAAACTGTTTTTT. Translating it yields CASNLLGGANEKLFF. The V call is TRBV12-3 or TRBV12-4, the J call TRBJ1-4; D uncertain. This CDR3 region has 15 residues. Deletions cut 7 bases from V and 3 bases from J, with 15 bases between.

V usage is TRBV7-3 and J usage is TRBJ2-1; 8 bases are a match to TRBD2. The V segment lost 4 bases and the J segment 2 bases; nucleotides outside the gene matches: 7. Germline CDR1 is SGHTA and CDR2 is FQGTGA. The CDR3 covers 16 residues. Here the CDR3 reads CASSYGLASAYNEQFF. CDR3 DNA: TGTGCCAGCAGCTACGGACTAGCCTCAGCCTACAATGAGCAGTTCTTC.

The chain carries TRBV5-1 and TRBJ2-3, with TRBD1 as a possible D gene (6 bases). The CDR3 covers 19 residues. V lost 0 bases and J lost 0, with 20 bases in between. Germline V gene sequence: CDR1 SGHRS, CDR2 YFSETQ. The CDR3 bases are TGCGCCAGCAGCTTGGTAAGGGGGAGAAGCCTTTCTAGCACAGATACGCAGTATTTT. Protein product: CASSLVRGRSLSSTDTQYF.

This chain links TRBV6-1 with TRBJ2-7; the D gene could be TRBD1 or TRBD2 (5 bases each). There are 13 residues in the CDR3. Germline-derived CDR1 and CDR2 are MNHNS and SASEGT. The V gene lost 9 bases and the J gene lost 2 bases, with 14 bases spanning the gap. The CDR3 here is CASVVGEAYEQYF. The DNA for the CDR3 is TGTGCCAGTGTTGTGGGGGAAGCCTACGAGCAGTACTTC.

As to this clonotype: The germline gene is not matched at one end of the junction; a read error may be the cause. This chain uses TRBV10-3 with TRBJ1-5; 7 bases agree with TRBD1. In germline, CDR1 is ENHRY, CDR2 SYGVKD. The CDR3 is made up of 14 amino acids. The CDR3 is CAIREQGSNQPQHF. Written as DNA, the CDR3 is TGTGCCATCCGTGAACAGGGGAGCAATCAGCCCCAGCATTTT.